This T cell receptor (beta chain) derives from a study of blood T cell repertoires in COVID-19. For the study at large: The study drew acute and convalescent COVID-19 samples from the United States, Italy and Spain.

Profiled with immunoSEQ multiplex PCR; TCRdb holds only in-frame clones, not every one. The top ten clones hold 2% to 3% of a sample with 20,000 to 30,000 clones, 81% of them seen once. The CDR3 sequence is 15 residues long. Germline CDR1 SGHTA, CDR2 FQGNSA. Trimming pared 5 bases from V and 4 bases from J, leaving 15 bases between. Sequencing was carried out using peripheral blood. The chain couples TRBV7-2 to TRBJ1-3; D might be TRBD1 (6 bases). The clonotype was recovered from a woman between 65 and 79 years old with COVID-19, enrolled during active disease. CDR3 amino acids: CASSTNRAIGNTIYF. The CDR3 DNA reads TGTGCCAGCAGCACAAACAGGGCCATCGGAAACACCATATATTTT. The full variable domain, rest sourced from reference TRBV7-2 and TRBJ1-3, is GAGVSQSPSNKVTEKGKDVELRCDPISGHTALYWYRQSLGQGLEFLIYFQGNSAPDKSGLPSDRFSAERTGGSVSTLTIQRTQQEDSAVYLCASSTNRAIGNTIYFGEGSWLTVV.